This T cell receptor beta chain came from a study of PD-L1 blockade in urothelial cancer. The CDR3 covers 19 residues. Here immunoSEQ multiplex PCR was the method, and the copy in TCRdb shows in-frame clones only, minus some. The repertoire has about 88,000 clones, around nine tenths of them found once; the top ten carry 8% to 9.5%. Between 1 and 8 samples, pretreatment and on-treatment, were given by each patient. This material consisted of PBMCs, taken around atezolizumab (anti-PD-L1) treatment. V gene TRBV21-1 combines with J gene TRBJ1-6. TRBV21-1 is given as a pseudogene. The origin of this receptor is a man in his sixties with urothelial cancer. The CDR3 loop reads CASSDVKRTGSSYNSPLHF. CDR3 bases: TGTGCCAGCAGCGACGTAAAAAGGACGGGAAGCTCCTATAATTCACCCCTCCACTTT.